The subject of this entry is one T cell receptor beta chain. Its antigen is not identified. Germline V gene sequence: CDR1 DFQATT, CDR2 SNEGSKA (reference sequence). This CDR3 has 17 residues. The data derive from a study of T cells expressing NK-cell markers. Study details: Seven HCMV-seropositive donors and one seronegative donor made up the eight sequenced donors. Study conclusions and caveats: HCMV specificity was not established for the expanded NKG2C+ T cell clones.

Scientists made TCR beta cDNA using 5'RACE template switching with UMIs. Reprocessing the 5' RACE reads, TCRdb reports a single entry for every CDR3 protein and omits DNA. The sample table sets out roughly 120,000 distinct CDR3 sequences. The rearrangement links TRBV20-1 to TRBJ2-3; TCRdb returns TRBD2, unconfirmable since there is no DNA. Sequencing was carried out using blood T cells: a sorted CD56 or NKG2C T cell subset, CD4+ or CD8+ T cells, or bulk PBMC T cells (not recorded which). The TCR originated in a woman aged 18 to 75 in good health. The CDR3 sequence is CSPKGLEPLAGGDTQYF.